The 21 T cell receptor beta chains in this list originate from one sample, sequenced in a study of Ad26.COV2.S vaccination and SARS-CoV-2 variants. Treatment specified: around 19 received Ad26.COV2.S at low or high dose, single or two shots; about 5 received placebo; per-sample allocation not given. Sampling was performed 63 days after the first vaccine or placebo injection. The protocol was immunoSEQ multiplex PCR, while the TCRdb copy is restricted to in-frame clones and leaves out a portion. The table lists 300,000 to 400,000 clones, roughly 84% of them singletons. The sequencing here drew on peripheral blood, taken in a trial of Ad26.COV2.S vaccine versus placebo. The source is a person between 18 and 65 years old who received the Ad26.COV2.S COVID-19 vaccine or a placebo.

The chain uses TRBV5-1 and TRBJ2-7; 13 nucleotides align to TRBD2. Germline V CDR1 and CDR2: SGHRS, YFSETQ. The CDR3 contains 15 residues. V dropped 5 bases and J dropped 4; count of bases not matched to a gene: 6. CDR3 region: CASREGLAGEYEQYF. CDR3 in DNA: TGCGCCAGCAGGGAAGGACTAGCGGGGGAGTACGAGCAGTACTTC.

This chain uses TRBV19 with TRBJ1-5; tentative D call: TRBD1 (5 bases). CDR1 and CDR2 (germline): LNHDA, SQIVND (reference sequence). The CDR3 extends over 16 amino acids. V was shortened by 6 bases and J by 0 bases, with 15 bases between the two germline ends. DNA for the CDR3: TGTGCCAGTAGCTGGGACCGGACTAATAGCAATCAGCCCCAGCATTTT. Translating gives CASSWDRTNSNQPQHF.

The chain recombines TRBV12-3 or TRBV12-4 with TRBJ2-3; D is tentatively TRBD1 or TRBD2 (5 bases each). This CDR3 is 12 amino acids long. Trimming left V 6 bases short and J 8 bases short, with 12 bases between. Written as DNA, the CDR3 is TGTGCCAGCAGCCCGACGGGACCTACGCAGTATTTT. It codes for CASSPTGPTQYF.

This rearrangement joins TRBV10-3 to TRBJ1-2; TRBD1 agrees at 7 bases. Germline CDR1 and CDR2: ENHRY and SYGVKD. The CDR3 is 15 residues long. Losses at the gene ends were 5 bases for V and 4 bases for J; bases not matched to a gene: 10. CDR3 in DNA: TGTGCCATCAGTAACCGGGACAGCGGCCCCTATGGCTACACCTTC. Protein: CAISNRDSGPYGYTF.

This chain links TRBV21-1 with TRBJ2-2; the table gives TRBD1 as D, unverified against the DNA. TRBV21-1 is classified as a pseudogene. The CDR3 length is 17 residues. The CDR3 reads CASSRRRDRGNTGELFF. The CDR3 DNA is TGTGCCAGCAGCCGCCGAAGGGACAGGGGGAACACCGGGGAGCTGTTTTTT.

The chain is built from TRBV5-6 and TRBJ1-2; D is undetermined. The CDR3 runs to 16 residues. With 4 bases removed from V and 0 bases from J, the gap between germline ends came to 16 bases. Per germline, CDR1 SGHDT and CDR2 YYEEEE. This chain's CDR3 is CASSIVTVNSNYGYTF. The CDR3, as DNA: TGTGCCAGCAGCATCGTAACGGTGAATTCTAACTATGGCTACACCTTC.

The CDR3 nucleotides are TGCGCCAGCAGCTTTAGCGGGGGGGTCACAGATACGCAGTATTTT. Amino acid sequence: CASSFSGGVTDTQYF. The chain uses TRBV5-1 and TRBJ2-3; 11 bases match TRBD2. In germline, CDR1 is SGHRS, CDR2 YFSETQ. Trimming at V came to 2 bases and at J to 2 bases, leaving 1 base not matched to a gene. CDR3 size: 15 residues. Full variable domain (remainder filled in from reference TRBV5-1 and TRBJ2-3): KAGVTQTPRYLIKTRGQQVTLSCSPISGHRSVSWYQQTPGQGLQFLFEYFSETQRNKGNFPGRFSGRQFSNSRSEMNVSTLELGDSALYLCASSFSGGVTDTQYFGPGTRLTVL.

The table lists this clone with a few counts. The J gene is TRBJ1-5, the V gene TRBV9; D uncertain. CDR1 is SGDLS, CDR2 YYNGEE, per germline. The CDR3 sequence is 14 residues long. Trimming stripped 3 bases from V and 2 bases from J, with 9 bases between. CDR3 in amino acids: CASSDGNGNQPQHF. The CDR3 DNA sequence: TGTGCCAGCAGCGATGGAAACGGCAATCAGCCCCAGCATTTT. Filled out from reference TRBV9 and TRBJ1-5, the complete variable domain reads DSGVTQTPKHLITATGQRVTLRCSPRSGDLSVYWYQQSLDQGLQFLIQYYNGEERAKGNILERFSAQQFPDLHSELNLSSLELGDSALYFCASSDGNGNQPQHFGDGTRLSIL.

This clone was seen a single time. As DNA, the CDR3 is TGTGCCACCAGACAGGGGACCACAGATACGCAGTATTTT. It encodes CATRQGTTDTQYF. The chain uses TRBV28 and TRBJ2-3, with 8 positions matching TRBD1. The germline CDR1 and CDR2 sequences are MDHEN and SYDVKM. V dropped 10 bases and J dropped 2; count of bases not matched to a gene: 5. The CDR3 is 13 residues long.

This clone was observed once. DNA for the CDR3: TGTGCCACCAGTGATCCCGGGACAGGCCAAGAGACCCAGTACTTC. Protein sequence: CATSDPGTGQETQYF. The chain joins TRBV24-1 to TRBJ2-5, with 8 nucleotides matching TRBD1. The germline CDR1 and CDR2 sequences are KGHDR and SFDVKD. This CDR3 comprises 15 residues. Trimming removed 3 bases from V and 1 base from J; junction bases left unmatched: 3.

The chain joins TRBV29-1 to TRBJ2-7; D gene unclear. From germline, CDR1 is SQVTM and CDR2 ANQGSEA. The CDR3 runs to 13 residues. Trimming removed 2 bases from V and 0 bases from J, with 8 bases in between. CDR3 sequence reads: CSVERTNSYEQYF. DNA for the CDR3: TGCAGCGTTGAAAGGACCAACTCCTACGAGCAGTACTTC.

The chain links TRBV6-2 or TRBV6-3 to TRBJ2-2; maybe TRBD2 (5 bases). The germline V and J ends were trimmed by 7 bases and 0 bases, with 15 bases remaining between them. This CDR3 is built from 16 residues. From germline, CDR1 is MNHEY and CDR2 SVGEGT. CDR3 region: CASNPGSGTNTGELFF. The CDR3, as DNA: TGTGCCAGCAACCCAGGATCGGGAACGAACACCGGGGAGCTGTTTTTT.

This chain joins TRBV19 and TRBJ2-7; 10 nucleotides line up with TRBD1. The CDR3 sequence is 15 residues long. The germline CDR1 and CDR2 sequences are LNHDA and SQIVND (reference sequence). Trimming cost V 3 bases and J 3 bases; bases outside gene matches: 5. In DNA, the CDR3 is TGTGCCAGTAGTATTCTGGACAGGGGGATCTACGAGCAGTACTTC. It codes for CASSILDRGIYEQYF.

The chain joins TRBV5-6 to TRBJ1-3; D might be TRBD1 (5 bases). This CDR3 spans 15 amino acids. The germline V and J ends were trimmed by 3 bases and 3 bases, with 13 bases remaining between them. CDR1 SGHDT and CDR2 YYEEEE come from the germline V gene. The CDR3 sequence: CASSWLWGNGNTIYF. The CDR3 DNA follows: TGTGCCAGCAGCTGGCTTTGGGGGAATGGAAACACCATATATTTT.

This chain connects TRBV5-6 to TRBJ2-1, with D hard to call. The ends were cut back, 4 bases at V and 3 bases at J, with 8 bases in the middle. The CDR3 runs 13 residues. Germline CDR1 reads SGHDT; CDR2 reads YYEEEE. CDR3 sequence (DNA): TGTGCCAGCAGCCTTGGTCTCTACAATGAGCAGTTCTTC. This encodes CASSLGLYNEQFF.

The chain is built from TRBV6-5 and TRBJ1-1; no firm D call. V was clipped by 6 bases and J by 1 base, with 3 bases between them. This CDR3 has 11 amino acids. Germline lookup yields CDR1 MNHEY and CDR2 SVGAGI. The CDR3 is CASRKNTEAFF. CDR3 nucleotide sequence: TGTGCCAGCAGAAAGAACACTGAAGCTTTCTTT.

This clone showed up just a few times. CDR3 residues: CASSSARGLYSNQPQHF. CDR3 nucleotide sequence: TGTGCCAGCAGCTCCGCAAGGGGACTTTATAGCAATCAGCCCCAGCATTTT. This chain links TRBV7-2 with TRBJ1-5, with D possibly being TRBD1 (5 bases). CDR1 is SGHTA, CDR2 FQGNSA, per germline. This CDR3 spans 17 amino acids. The V end was cut by 4 bases, the J end by 0 bases, with 16 bases between.

The chain has TRBV11-2 and TRBJ1-4; D call uncertain. The CDR3 runs to 13 residues. Germline V lookup: CDR1 SGHAT, CDR2 FQNNGV. V was trimmed by 5 bases and J by 8 bases, leaving 12 bases between them. CDR3 protein: CASSLIDWEKLFF. CDR3 bases: TGTGCCAGCAGCCTTATCGACTGGGAAAAACTGTTTTTT.

This clone occurred once. The chain is built from TRBV5-4 and TRBJ1-1; D is undetermined. This CDR3 contains 14 residues. V gave up 4 bases and J gave up 0 bases, with 10 bases separating them. CDR1 SGHNT and CDR2 YYREEE come from the germline V gene (reference sequence). The CDR3 coding sequence is TGTGCCAGCAGCAGCCCCTCAGTGAACACTGAAGCTTTCTTT. The encoded protein is CASSSPSVNTEAFF.

The chain combines TRBV3-1 (or the pseudogene TRBV3-2) with TRBJ2-7; no clear D. The V end was cut by 3 bases, the J end by 3 bases, with 3 bases between. This CDR3 has 11 amino acids. The germline V gene has CDR1 LGHDT and CDR2 YNNKEL (reference sequence). The CDR3 reads CASSHIYEQYF. The CDR3 bases are TGTGCCAGCAGCCACATCTACGAGCAGTACTTC.

The J gene is TRBJ2-2, the V gene TRBV10-3; 9 bases fit TRBD1. Looked up from germline, CDR1 is ENHRY and CDR2 is SYGVKD. The length of the CDR3 is 16 residues. Germline trimming cut 6 bases from V and 4 bases from J; bases unmatched to any gene: 9. In DNA, the CDR3 is TGTGCCATCAGGAACGCGGGACAGGGACCCACCGGGGAGCTGTTTTTT. Protein sequence: CAIRNAGQGPTGELFF.